This T cell receptor (beta chain) was obtained from a study of CXCR3-negative and CXCR3-positive naive CD8 T cells. All CD8+ T cell subsets were sorted in triplicate at 250,000 to 300,000 cells each. Overall study findings and caveats: Diversity ran similarly high across both naive subsets but far lower in memory CD8+ cells. Cryopreserved PBMCs had partly decreased CXCR3 expression; fresh PBMCs were used in most assays. With respect to TRBV-TRBJ usage, naive CXCR3-negative and CXCR3-positive cells were similar; memory differed.

CDR3 length: 15 amino acids. UMI-labeled 5' RACE TRB cDNA libraries were prepared from the cells. TCRdb reanalyzed the 5' RACE reads and collapses them to one entry per CDR3 protein, without DNA. This listing includes tens of thousands of distinct CDR3 sequences. Concerning this clonotype itself: Antigen specificity is unknown.

The sample was naive CXCR3- CD8+ T cells from blood. The subset is: CD45RO-CCR7+CD27+CD95- naive CD8+ T cells lacking CXCR3 (TNR3-). This sequence was found in a human donor in good health. Some clones in this sample may be carry-over from other donors' samples. The rearrangement joins TRBV12-3 or TRBV12-4 to TRBJ2-3; the D call of TRBD2 rests on TCRdb alone, since no DNA is present to check it. CDR3: CASRTSGGAADTQYF.